The T cell receptor beta chain described here comes from a study of CD8 T cells in ankylosing spondylitis. Whole-study results and caveats: Seven to nine highly homologous variants formed a TCR beta motif that appeared characteristic of ankylosing spondylitis blood.

Of note for this clonotype: Antigen: not known.

One entry per CDR3 protein results from TCRdb running MiXCR on the 5' RACE reads. The profile shows around 220,000 distinct CDR3 sequences, about 17% of them singletons. The ends were cut back, 2 bases at V and 0 bases at J, with 6 bases in the middle. Looked up from germline, CDR1 is MNHEY and CDR2 is SMNVEV (reference sequence). This CDR3 comprises 14 residues. This sequence originates from a male donor with ankylosing spondylitis. V usage is TRBV27 and J usage is TRBJ2-3; D remains ambiguous. Sequencing was performed on blood, either unsorted or a sorted T cell fraction (not recorded which). CDR3 sequence: CASSLAVSTDTQYF. The CDR3 bases are TGTGCCAGCAGTTTAGCGGTCAGCACAGATACGCAGTATTTT.